These 24 T cell receptor beta chains were sequenced from one sample in a study of monozygotic twins with inflammatory bowel disease. For each CDR3 protein, TCRdb gives one entry from its re-call of the 5' RACE reads, without DNA. Here the sample table reports roughly 300,000 distinct CDR3 sequences. The sample consisted of blood. Every receptor here comes from a human donor with ulcerative colitis or Crohn's disease, or a healthy co-twin of an affected twin (not recorded which).

This rearrangement joins TRBV24-1 to TRBJ2-1. The CDR3 has 14 amino acids. From germline, CDR1 is KGHDR and CDR2 SFDVKD. CDR3 loop: CATSDLSNRNEQFF.

This chain joins TRBV20-1 and TRBJ2-5; the D call from TCRdb, TRBD2, cannot be confirmed without DNA. The germline V gene encodes CDR1 DFQATT and CDR2 SNEGSKA (reference sequence). The CDR3 consists of 13 residues. Here the CDR3 reads CRVPSVNEETQYF.

The rearrangement joins TRBV27 to TRBJ2-7; the TCRdb call, TRBD1, lacks DNA for checking. This CDR3 region has 15 residues. In germline, CDR1 is MNHEY, CDR2 SMNVEV (reference sequence). The CDR3: CASSKTGTPYYEQYF.

V usage is TRBV2 and J usage is TRBJ1-2. Looked up from germline, CDR1 is SNHLY and CDR2 is FYNNEI. This CDR3 contains 15 residues. The CDR3 reads CASIQLRGFRLGYTF.

V gene TRBV4-3 combines with J gene TRBJ2-2; TCRdb gives TRBD1 as the D gene, but with no DNA this cannot be confirmed. From germline, CDR1 is LGHNA and CDR2 YSLEER. The CDR3 spans 16 residues. The CDR3: CASSQGRGKNTGELFF.

J is TRBJ2-7 and V is TRBV5-1. Germline values: CDR1 SGHRS, CDR2 YFSETQ. This CDR3 contains 16 residues. CDR3 region: CASSAPVDSSSYEQYF.

This chain links TRBV5-1 with TRBJ1-1. The length of the CDR3 is 12 residues. The germline V gene has CDR1 SGHRS and CDR2 YFSETQ. The CDR3 sequence is CASSSGQREAFF.

This chain joins TRBV5-1 and TRBJ1-4; TCRdb's D call of TRBD1 is untestable without DNA. CDR3 size: 14 residues. Germline CDR1 is SGHRS and CDR2 is YFSETQ. The CDR3 is CASNSGTTNGGLFF.

The rearrangement links TRBV14 to TRBJ2-7. The germline gives CDR1 SGHDN, CDR2 FVKESK. There are 12 residues in the CDR3. CDR3 protein: CASSLGLFEQYF.

This chain links TRBV5-1 with TRBJ2-7; TCRdb names TRBD1, which stays unverified in the absence of DNA. The CDR3 extends over 14 amino acids. Germline V gene lookup returns CDR1 SGHRS and CDR2 YFSETQ. The CDR3: CASSQWTDTWEQYF.

The V gene is TRBV29-1, the J gene TRBJ2-2; TCRdb returns TRBD1, unconfirmable since there is no DNA. The length of the CDR3 is 12 residues. Per the germline V gene, CDR1 is SQVTM and CDR2 is ANQGSEA. The CDR3 loop reads CSASGDTGELFF.

The rearrangement joins TRBV7-3 to TRBJ2-5; TCRdb gives TRBD1 as the D gene, but with no DNA this cannot be confirmed. Looked up from germline, CDR1 is SGHTA and CDR2 is FQGTGA. This CDR3 spans 16 amino acids. The CDR3 is CASSLLPGTVQETQYF.

The rearrangement joins TRBV12-3 or TRBV12-4 to TRBJ1-1; no DNA is available, so the TRBD1 call from TCRdb remains unchecked. The CDR3 runs to 16 residues. The CDR3 reads CASSLALLRGVAEAFF.

The V call is TRBV4-3, the J call TRBJ2-3. CDR1 LGHNA and CDR2 YSLEER come from the germline V gene. The CDR3 contains 14 residues. This CDR3 is CASSLLGYTDTQYF.

The rearrangement joins TRBV28 to TRBJ2-5; TCRdb calls TRBD1, which cannot be checked without DNA. This CDR3 is 15 amino acids long. Germline V gene sequence: CDR1 MDHEN, CDR2 SYDVKM. CDR3 loop: CASSPWGDSKETQYF. The full variable domain, its missing parts supplied by reference TRBV28 and TRBJ2-5, is DVKVTQSSRYLVKRTGEKVFLECVQDMDHENMFWYRQDPGLGLRLIYFSYDVKMKEKGDIPEGYSVSREKKERFSLILESASTNQTSMYLCASSPWGDSKETQYFGPGTRLLVL.

This sequence joins TRBV5-1 and TRBJ2-3; checking the TCRdb D call of TRBD2 is not possible without DNA. This CDR3 is built from 16 residues. CDR1 and CDR2 from the germline V gene are SGHRS and YFSETQ. CDR3 residues: CASSPTGTSSLDTQYF.

The V and J genes are TRBV7-9 and TRBJ2-1; TCRdb returns TRBD2, unconfirmable since there is no DNA. This CDR3 is 15 amino acids long. Germline lookup yields CDR1 SEHNR and CDR2 FQNEAQ (reference sequence). The CDR3 spells CASSLNGGWVNEQFF.

The chain couples TRBV7-2 to TRBJ2-1; TCRdb returns TRBD2, unconfirmable since there is no DNA. Germline CDR1 is SGHTA and CDR2 is FQGNSA. This CDR3 spans 15 amino acids. The CDR3 sequence: CASTPGSGGAREQFF.

The CDR3 spells CASSRTQSSYEQYF. The J gene is TRBJ2-7, the V gene TRBV7-2. The CDR3 contains 14 residues. The germline gives CDR1 SGHTA, CDR2 FQGNSA. The whole variable domain, filled in from reference TRBV7-2 and TRBJ2-7, reads GAGVSQSPSNKVTEKGKDVELRCDPISGHTALYWYRQSLGQGLEFLIYFQGNSAPDKSGLPSDRFSAERTGGSVSTLTIQRTQQEDSAVYLCASSRTQSSYEQYFGPGTRLTVT.

The V gene is TRBV6-5, the J gene TRBJ2-1; absent DNA, TCRdb's TRBD2 call cannot be checked. The CDR3 totals 17 residues. The germline V gene has CDR1 MNHEY and CDR2 SVGAGI. CDR3 protein: CASTNTGRGRGLARQFF.

This chain connects TRBV28 to TRBJ1-1; checking the TCRdb D call of TRBD1 is not possible without DNA. The length of the CDR3 is 11 residues. The germline CDR1 and CDR2 sequences are MDHEN and SYDVKM. CDR3 residues: CASSDRGEAFF.

The chain employs TRBV24-1 and TRBJ2-3; TCRdb reports TRBD2, a call that lacks DNA to check it against. Germline CDR1 reads KGHDR; CDR2 reads SFDVKD. The CDR3 is 16 amino acids. The chain's CDR3 is CATSDRSKEGTDTQYF.

V is TRBV5-6 and J is TRBJ2-7; TCRdb picks TRBD1, but there is no DNA to check that call. The length of the CDR3 is 14 residues. CDR1 and CDR2 (germline): SGHDT, YYEEEE. This CDR3 reads CASSLWDKPYEQYF. Variable domain in full (rest from reference TRBV5-6 and TRBJ2-7): DAGVTQSPTHLIKTRGQQVTLRCSPKSGHDTVSWYQQALGQGPQFIFQYYEEEERQRGNFPDRFSGHQFPNYSSELNVNALLLGDSALYLCASSLWDKPYEQYFGPGTRLTVT.

The CDR3 reads CSARRMALRVHGYTF. The chain couples TRBV20-1 to TRBJ1-2. The CDR3 length is 15 residues. Germline V gene lookup returns CDR1 DFQATT and CDR2 SNEGSKA (reference sequence).